This is a list of T cell receptor beta chains from one sample in a study of T cell changes during pregnancy in multiple sclerosis. Only in-frame clones appear in the TCRdb table, and some are missing; sequencing was by immunoSEQ multiplex PCR. The sample lists about 75,000 clones; 70% to 90% were seen once. The specimen comprised peripheral blood, sampled in the first trimester of pregnancy. The receptors shown here come from a female donor in good health, enrolled as a control in a pregnancy study. Both conserved end residues are part of each CDR3. The order of the fields is clone size, V gene, J gene, D gene, CDR3 DNA, CDR3 protein. D genes are given only for firm matches. Clone size is shown for a subset of rows, as once, few, many or a class of expanded clone.

NA	TRBV6-6	TRBJ1-1	NA	TGTGCCAGCAGTTTCTCGGACAAGAACACTGAAGCTTTCTTT	CASSFSDKNTEAFF
NA	TRBV4-1	TRBJ2-1	NA	TGCGCCAGCAGCCAAGACTGGACAGTTGAGCAGTTCTTC	CASSQDWTVEQFF
NA	TRBV5-5	TRBJ1-5	TRBD1	TGTGCCAGCAGCGCCTGGACAGGGAACAATCAGCCCCAGCATTTT	CASSAWTGNNQPQHF
NA	TRBV28	TRBJ1-2	NA	TGTGCCAGCAGTTTTCAGGTGTATGGCTACACCTTC	CASSFQVYGYTF
NA	TRBV7-9	TRBJ1-2	NA	TGTGCCAGCAGCTTAGTTGGGGAGAGCTATGGCTACACCTTC	CASSLVGESYGYTF
few	TRBV7-9	TRBJ1-5	NA	TGTGCCAGCAGCTTAGAGCCAGGGGGCAATCAGCCCCAGCATTTT	CASSLEPGGNQPQHF
NA	TRBV7-9	TRBJ1-4	TRBD1	TGTGCCAGCAGTTTTGCTCAGGGGGAAGAAAAACTGTTTTTT	CASSFAQGEEKLFF
NA	TRBV5-1	TRBJ2-3	TRBD1	TGCGCCAGCAGTTTCGACAGGGGTGCAGATACGCAGTATTTT	CASSFDRGADTQYF
NA	TRBV6-6	TRBJ1-1	TRBD1	TGTGCCAGCACCATTGTCCGGACAGGGGGCACTGAAGCTTTCTTT	CASTIVRTGGTEAFF
NA	TRBV5-1	TRBJ1-6	NA	TGCGCCAGCAGCTTGCAGGGCTATTCACCCCTCCACTTT	CASSLQGYSPLHF
NA	TRBV9	TRBJ1-4	TRBD1	TGTGCCAGCAGCCCCAGACAGGGACCTGAAAAACTGTTTTTT	CASSPRQGPEKLFF
NA	TRBV7-2	TRBJ2-1	TRBD1	TGTGCCAGCAGCTTAGGGACAGGTATGACGAATGAGCAGTTCTTC	CASSLGTGMTNEQFF
NA	TRBV7-6	TRBJ1-2	NA	TGTGCCAGCAGCTCCGGGGGCGCGGGGGATGGCTACACCTTC	CASSSGGAGDGYTF
NA	TRBV19	TRBJ1-5	TRBD1	TGTGCCAGTAGTATAAGGACAGGGAATCAGCCCCAGCATTTT	CASSIRTGNQPQHF
NA	TRBV7-9	TRBJ1-3	NA	TGTGCCAGCAGCTTAGGAGGCGGCGTGGGAAACACCATATATTTT	CASSLGGGVGNTIYF
NA	TRBV7-2	TRBJ1-3	NA	TGTGCCAGCAGCTATACTCCTTCGGGTATATCTGGAAACACCATATATTTT	CASSYTPSGISGNTIYF
NA	TRBV6-5	TRBJ1-5	NA	TGTGCCAGCAGTTTGGACAGAAATCAGCCCCAGCATTTT	CASSLDRNQPQHF
NA	TRBV19	TRBJ2-1	NA	TGTGCCAGTACCCCAGCCTCCCAGGCCGCCTACAATGAGCAGTTCTTC	CASTPASQAAYNEQFF
NA	TRBV9	TRBJ1-1	TRBD1	TGTGCCAGCAGCCCTCGACAGGGGAGCACTGAAGCTTTCTTT	CASSPRQGSTEAFF
NA	TRBV6-4	TRBJ2-7	NA	TGTGCCAGCAGTGACTCGGACAGAATGGGCGAGCAGTACTTC	CASSDSDRMGEQYF